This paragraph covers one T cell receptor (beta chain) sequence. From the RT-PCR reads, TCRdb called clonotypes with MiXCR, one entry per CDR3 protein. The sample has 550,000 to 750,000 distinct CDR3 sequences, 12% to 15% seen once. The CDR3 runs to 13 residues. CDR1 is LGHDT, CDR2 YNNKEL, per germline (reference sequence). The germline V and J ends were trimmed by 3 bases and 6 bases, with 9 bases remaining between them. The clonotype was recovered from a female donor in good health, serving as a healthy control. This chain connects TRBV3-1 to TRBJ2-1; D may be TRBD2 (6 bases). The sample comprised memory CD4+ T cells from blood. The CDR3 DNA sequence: TGTGCCAGCAGCCACCGGCGGGGCAATGAGCAGTTCTTC. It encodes CASSHRRGNEQFF.